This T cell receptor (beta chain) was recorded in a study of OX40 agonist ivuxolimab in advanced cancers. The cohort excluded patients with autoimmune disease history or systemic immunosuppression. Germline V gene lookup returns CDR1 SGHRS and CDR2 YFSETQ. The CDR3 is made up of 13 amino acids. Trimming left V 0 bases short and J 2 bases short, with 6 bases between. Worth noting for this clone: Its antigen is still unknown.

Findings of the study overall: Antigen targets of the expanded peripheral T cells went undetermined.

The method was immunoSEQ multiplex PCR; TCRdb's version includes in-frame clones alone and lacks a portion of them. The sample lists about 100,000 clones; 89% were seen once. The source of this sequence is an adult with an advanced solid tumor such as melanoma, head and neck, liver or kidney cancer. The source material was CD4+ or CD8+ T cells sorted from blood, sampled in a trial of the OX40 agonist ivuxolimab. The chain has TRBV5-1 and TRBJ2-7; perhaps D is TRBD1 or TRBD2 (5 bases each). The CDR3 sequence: CASSLGGTYEQYF. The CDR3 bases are TGCGCCAGCAGCTTGGGGGGGACCTACGAGCAGTACTTC. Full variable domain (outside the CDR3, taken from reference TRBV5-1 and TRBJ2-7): KAGVTQTPRYLIKTRGQQVTLSCSPISGHRSVSWYQQTPGQGLQFLFEYFSETQRNKGNFPGRFSGRQFSNSRSEMNVSTLELGDSALYLCASSLGGTYEQYFGPGTRLTVT.